This TCR beta chain was sequenced for a study of ipilimumab plus nivolumab after autologous stem cell transplantation. This CDR3 is built from 18 residues. The germline gives CDR1 SGHTA, CDR2 FQGNSA. Trimming cost V 0 bases and J 7 bases; bases outside gene matches: 12. The protocol was immunoSEQ multiplex PCR, while the TCRdb copy is restricted to in-frame clones and leaves out a portion. Of tens of thousands of clones detected, 83% appear once; the ten largest clones hold 2% to 2.5%. Sample: PBMCs, taken in a trial of ipilimumab plus nivolumab as post-transplant consolidation. This sequence joins TRBV7-2 and TRBJ2-3; 11 bases line up with TRBD2. This receptor was obtained from a male donor with diffuse large B-cell lymphoma. The CDR3 nucleotides are TGTGCCAGCAGCTTAGCGAAGTATACCGGACTAGCGGGTTATACGCAGTATTTT. Translated, it gives CASSLAKYTGLAGYTQYF.